These T cell receptor beta chains were read from a single sample in a study of blood T cells in healthy people across ages. TCRdb ran MiXCR on the 5' RACE reads and lists one entry per CDR3 protein. The sample records some 1.4 million distinct CDR3 sequences, around two fifths being singletons. The sample comprised blood. Source of these receptors: a woman aged 18-29 years in good health. Both conserved end residues are part of each CDR3. A D gene is named only where the DNA matches it firmly. Clone size is shown for a subset of rows, as once, few, many or a class of expanded clone.

J: TRBJ2-1
V: TRBV28
D: -
size: -
CDR3: CASSPRVAAHNEQFF
DNA: TGTGCCAGCAGTCCCCGGGTAGCGGCCCACAATGAGCAGTTCTTC

J: TRBJ2-1
V: TRBV9
D: -
size: few
CDR3: CASSVVPNPNEQFF
DNA: TGTGCCAGCAGCGTAGTCCCCAATCCCAATGAGCAGTTCTTC

J: TRBJ2-2
V: TRBV6-6
D: TRBD2
size: once
CDR3: CATTLAGGVKTGELFF
DNA: TGTGCCACTACTTTAGCGGGGGGAGTTAAAACCGGGGAGCTGTTTTTT

J: TRBJ2-3
V: TRBV12-3/TRBV12-4
D: -
size: -
CDR3: CAISRGSVVDTQYF
DNA: TGTGCCATCTCAAGGGGTAGTGTGGTAGATACGCAGTATTTT

J: TRBJ2-5
V: TRBV20-1
D: -
size: -
CDR3: CSAVQEWGETQYF
DNA: TGCAGTGCTGTACAGGAATGGGGGGAGACCCAGTACTTC

J: TRBJ2-3
V: TRBV28
D: TRBD2
size: few
CDR3: CASSSSGSGTDTQYF
DNA: TGTGCCAGCAGCTCTAGCGGGTCGGGAACAGATACGCAGTATTTT

J: TRBJ1-2
V: TRBV7-2
D: -
size: -
CDR3: CASSPEGTGYGYTF
DNA: TGTGCCAGCAGCCCCGAGGGGACCGGCTATGGATACACCTTC

J: TRBJ2-5
V: TRBV6-6
D: -
size: -
CDR3: CASTSRRGGETQYF
DNA: TGTGCCAGCACCTCCCGGAGGGGTGGGGAGACCCAGTACTTC

J: TRBJ1-6
V: TRBV5-6
D: TRBD1
size: -
CDR3: CASSVTRDRNSPLHF
DNA: TGTGCCAGCAGCGTAACTCGGGACAGGAATTCACCCCTCCACTTT

J: TRBJ2-7
V: TRBV28
D: TRBD2
size: -
CDR3: CASRRGKTYEQYF
DNA: TGTGCCTCCCGGCGGGGGAAAACCTACGAGCAGTACTTC

J: TRBJ2-1
V: TRBV5-1
D: TRBD2
size: -
CDR3: CASSFPASGGLNEQFF
DNA: TGCGCCAGCAGCTTCCCTGCTAGCGGGGGCCTCAATGAGCAGTTCTTC

J: TRBJ2-5
V: TRBV29-1
D: TRBD2
size: -
CDR3: CSAGTSGNGETQYF
DNA: TGCAGCGCCGGGACTAGCGGGAACGGGGAGACCCAGTACTTC

J: TRBJ2-6
V: TRBV27
D: -
size: -
CDR3: CASSLQGWGTLNSGANVLTF
DNA: TGTGCCAGCAGTCTCCAAGGGTGGGGGACATTGAACTCTGGGGCCAACGTCCTGACTTTC

J: TRBJ1-1
V: TRBV6-5
D: -
size: -
CDR3: CASSYSGRKGAEAFF
DNA: TGTGCCAGCAGTTACTCGGGGCGGAAGGGCGCTGAAGCTTTCTTT

J: TRBJ1-5
V: TRBV2
D: TRBD1
size: few
CDR3: CASGVGTGGFYQPQHF
DNA: TGTGCCAGCGGAGTCGGGACAGGGGGCTTTTATCAGCCCCAGCATTTT

J: TRBJ2-3
V: TRBV7-3
D: -
size: -
CDR3: CASSLTRESPDTQYF
DNA: TGTGCCAGCAGCTTAACCCGCGAGTCCCCAGATACGCAGTATTTT

J: TRBJ2-7
V: TRBV9
D: TRBD2
size: -
CDR3: CASSALRGREYNEQYF
DNA: TGTGCCAGCAGCGCCTTGCGCGGGAGGGAATACAATGAGCAGTACTTC

J: TRBJ1-2
V: TRBV6-6
D: -
size: -
CDR3: CASSYEERANYGYTF
DNA: TGTGCCAGCAGTTACGAGGAGAGAGCTAACTATGGCTACACCTTC

J: TRBJ1-1
V: TRBV6-1
D: TRBD1
size: -
CDR3: CASGTGATEAFF
DNA: TGTGCCAGCGGGACAGGGGCCACTGAAGCTTTCTTT

J: TRBJ1-2
V: TRBV11-2
D: -
size: few
CDR3: CASSSPGAGYTF
DNA: TGTGCCAGCAGCTCCCCAGGGGCTGGCTACACCTTC

J: TRBJ2-7
V: TRBV18
D: TRBD2
size: -
CDR3: CASSPTLGLAGRMQYF
DNA: TGTGCCAGCTCACCCACGCTCGGCCTAGCGGGAAGGATGCAGTACTTC

J: TRBJ2-3
V: TRBV7-2
D: -
size: many
CDR3: CASSLGPGTQYF
DNA: TGTGCCAGCAGCTTAGGGCCCGGTACGCAGTATTTT

J: TRBJ2-7
V: TRBV4-2
D: -
size: -
CDR3: CASSQEVSGGTGVYEQYF
DNA: TGTGCCAGCAGCCAAGAAGTAAGCGGGGGGACAGGGGTCTACGAGCAGTACTTC

J: TRBJ2-7
V: TRBV20-1
D: -
size: -
CDR3: CSARLVGSYEQYF
DNA: TGCAGTGCTAGACTAGTGGGTTCCTACGAGCAGTACTTC

J: TRBJ1-1
V: TRBV4-1
D: -
size: -
CDR3: CASSQRGGGKNTEAFF
DNA: TGCGCCAGCAGCCAGAGGGGGGGAGGAAAAAACACTGAAGCTTTCTTT

J: TRBJ1-2
V: TRBV7-8
D: -
size: -
CDR3: CASSLSGGKYTF
DNA: TGTGCCAGCAGCTTAAGCGGGGGAAAATACACCTTC